The 30 T cell receptor beta chains below come from one sample, sequenced in a study of neurological immune-mediated disorders. TCRdb analysed the 5' RACE reads with MiXCR anew, one entry per CDR3 protein. Of roughly 70,000 distinct CDR3 sequences in the sample, about 4% are singletons; the top ten hold around 1.3%. The sequenced sample was PBMCs. Every receptor here comes from a man under 40 with multiple sclerosis.

This clonotype was counted many times. An end of the junction differs from the germline gene, which may be a read error. The V call is TRBV20-1, the J call TRBJ1-6, with D maybe TRBD1 (5 bases). Germline assignment: CDR1 DFQATT and CDR2 SNEGSKA (reference sequence). This CDR3 is 14 amino acids long. CDR3 in amino acids: CSAPPTGLRSPLNF. The DNA for the CDR3 is TGCAGTGCCCCCCCCACGGGGCTCCGTTCACCCCTCAACTTT.

With regard to this clonotype: This CDR3 fails to terminate in the conserved phenylalanine or tryptophan, so it likely reflects a read error. The chain is built from TRBV5-1 and TRBJ2-4, with D maybe TRBD1 (6 bases). The germline V gene has CDR1 SGHRS and CDR2 YFSETQ. This CDR3 spans 16 amino acids. V was trimmed by 4 bases and J by 1 base, leaving 15 bases between them. CDR3 nucleotide sequence: TGCGCCAGCAGCCCAAGACAGGCTGGGGCCAAAAACATTCAGTACAAC. Its protein product is CASSPRQAGAKNIQYN.

This clonotype was seen repeatedly, ten times or more. The chain uses TRBV27 and TRBJ2-5; D is ambiguous. Trimming shortened V by 2 bases and J by 2 bases, and 6 bases separated the two germline ends. Germline CDR1 and CDR2: MNHEY and SMNVEV (reference sequence). The CDR3 contains 13 residues. This CDR3 is CASSLRRQETQYF. The CDR3 DNA is TGTGCCAGCAGTTTACGGCGGCAAGAGACCCAGTACTTC.

With regard to this clonotype: The junction departs from the called germline gene at one end, perhaps through a read error. The chain has TRBV5-1 and TRBJ1-5; 7 bases are a match to TRBD1. Germline CDR1 reads SGHRS; CDR2 reads YFSETQ. This CDR3 is 14 amino acids long. The CDR3 here is CASSLGLGGQPQNF. The CDR3 coding sequence is TGCGCCAGCAGCTTAGGATTAGGGGGACAGCCCCAGAATTTT.

The V and J genes are TRBV7-9 and TRBJ2-1, with 8 bases that match TRBD1. CDR1 and CDR2 from the germline V gene are SEHNR and FQNEAQ (reference sequence). Trimming cost V 0 bases and J 10 bases; bases outside gene matches: 5. The CDR3 is 14 amino acids. CDR3 protein: CASSLADRGVEQFF. The DNA for the CDR3 is TGTGCCAGCAGCTTAGCCGACAGGGGAGTAGAGCAGTTCTTC.

This clonotype was observed at least ten times. V and J are TRBV5-5 and TRBJ2-7; D may be TRBD2 (7 bases). The CDR3 contains 15 residues. Trimming stripped 4 bases from V and 4 bases from J, with 18 bases between. Per germline, CDR1 SGHKS and CDR2 YYEKEE (reference sequence). The CDR3 loop is CASSLLGGAIYEQYF. In nucleotides, the CDR3 is TGTGCCAGCAGCCTATTGGGGGGGGCCATATACGAGCAGTACTTC.

This chain links TRBV5-6 with TRBJ1-1, with TRBD1 matching over 8 bases. This CDR3 has 17 residues. The V gene end was trimmed by 3 bases and the J gene end by 0 bases; junction bases not matched to a gene: 10. Germline V lookup: CDR1 SGHDT, CDR2 YYEEEE. The CDR3: CASSSASWDRMNTEAFF. The CDR3, as DNA: TGTGCCAGCAGCTCCGCAAGCTGGGACAGGATGAACACTGAAGCTTTCTTT.

This clonotype showed up many times. The V and J genes are TRBV20-1 and TRBJ2-3; D might be TRBD1 or TRBD2, each matching 5 bases. V shed 6 bases and J shed 6 bases, with 16 bases lying between them. Germline V gene data show CDR1 as DFQATT and CDR2 as SNEGSKA (reference sequence). The CDR3 is made up of 13 amino acids. The CDR3 is CSAGTFYSDTQYF. The CDR3, as DNA: TGCAGTGCAGGGACCTTTTATTCCGATACGCAGTATTTT.

This clonotype was recorded many times. The chain employs TRBV7-2 and TRBJ1-1; no firm D call. Germline V gives CDR1 SGHTA, CDR2 FQGNSA. Trimming took off 4 bases at V and 1 base at J, with 10 bases between the two ends. This CDR3 comprises 14 residues. The DNA for the CDR3 is TGTGCCAGCAGCTCATCTCGAGGGAACACTGAAGCTTTCTTT. Protein product: CASSSSRGNTEAFF.

The chain combines TRBV6-5 with TRBJ1-2; D possibly corresponds to TRBD1 (6 bases). Trimming removed 4 bases from V and 4 bases from J, with 10 bases in between. Germline lookup yields CDR1 MNHEY and CDR2 SVGAGI. The CDR3 totals 13 residues. DNA for the CDR3: TGTGCCAGCAGTTTACAGGGAGTCTATGGCTACACCTTC. The encoded protein is CASSLQGVYGYTF.

The chain recombines TRBV20-1 with TRBJ2-1; D may be TRBD1 or TRBD2 (5 bases each). CDR3 size: 15 residues. Germline V gene lookup returns CDR1 DFQATT and CDR2 SNEGSKA (reference sequence). V gave up 4 bases and J gave up 10 bases, with 23 bases separating them. The CDR3 DNA reads as TGCAGTGCTACCCAGATAGGGGCTTTTTGGAGGGAGCAGTTCTTC. Translated, it gives CSATQIGAFWREQFF.

This clonotype was found many times. The chain couples TRBV7-8 to TRBJ1-1; D remains ambiguous. The CDR3 runs to 15 residues. Trimming left V 1 base short and J 3 bases short, with 12 bases between. Germline CDR1 reads SGHVS; CDR2 reads FQNEAQ. CDR3 in DNA: TGTGCCAGCAGCTTAGAGACGAGGAAGGACACTGAAGCTTTCTTT. Amino acid sequence: CASSLETRKDTEAFF.

The chain links TRBV5-1 to TRBJ2-3; D is unresolved. The length of the CDR3 is 12 residues. Germline assignment: CDR1 SGHRS and CDR2 YFSETQ. V lost 1 base and J 2 bases, leaving 2 bases between the germline ends. CDR3 coding DNA: TGCGCCAGCAGCTTGATCACAGATACGCAGTATTTT. As protein: CASSLITDTQYF. Looking up the rest from reference TRBV5-1 and TRBJ2-3 gives the full variable domain: KAGVTQTPRYLIKTRGQQVTLSCSPISGHRSVSWYQQTPGQGLQFLFEYFSETQRNKGNFPGRFSGRQFSNSRSEMNVSTLELGDSALYLCASSLITDTQYFGPGTRLTVL.

This clonotype was counted at least ten times. The chain recombines TRBV5-1 with TRBJ1-1; 7 bases are shared with TRBD1. V trimming: 0 bases; J trimming: 5 bases; junction bases outside the gene matches: 7. The germline CDR1 and CDR2 sequences are SGHRS and YFSETQ. CDR3 length: 15 amino acids. The CDR3 spells CASSLVRDRGTEAFF. CDR3 bases: TGCGCCAGCAGCTTGGTCCGGGACAGAGGGACTGAAGCTTTCTTT.

The table lists this clonotype with many counts. The genes are TRBV6-2 or TRBV6-3 and TRBJ1-2; D unresolved. The germline CDR1 and CDR2 sequences are MNHEY and SVGEGT. The CDR3 covers 13 residues. With 0 bases removed from V and 8 bases from J, the gap between germline ends came to 10 bases. In DNA, the CDR3 is TGTGCCAGCAGTTACTCTGGGAAGATCGGCTACACCTTC. Protein product: CASSYSGKIGYTF.

This clonotype appeared many times. The chain joins TRBV20-1 to TRBJ2-1; weak D call: TRBD2 (6 bases). In germline, CDR1 is DFQATT, CDR2 SNEGSKA (reference sequence). Trimming shortened V by 0 bases and J by 0 bases, and 12 bases separated the two germline ends. The CDR3 sequence is 16 residues long. CDR3 coding DNA: TGCAGTGCTAGAGATGGCCGGGGGAGCTCCTACAATGAGCAGTTCTTC. Protein: CSARDGRGSSYNEQFF.

In this sample, this clonotype turned up many times. The chain recombines TRBV5-1 with TRBJ1-6; 11 nucleotides line up with TRBD1. The trim removed 0 bases at V and 7 bases at J, leaving 0 bases unmatched. The CDR3 has 15 residues. The germline V gene has CDR1 SGHRS and CDR2 YFSETQ. CDR3 nucleotides: TGCGCCAGCAGCTTGGGGACAGGGGGCAATTCACCCCTCCACTTT. Protein sequence: CASSLGTGGNSPLHF.

This clonotype was seen repeatedly, ten times or more. The chain joins TRBV20-1 to TRBJ1-1; D uncertain. This CDR3 has 13 residues. Germline V CDR1 and CDR2: DFQATT, SNEGSKA (reference sequence). Trimming stripped 5 bases from V and 1 base from J, with 11 bases between. The DNA of the CDR3 is TGCAGTGCTGGAGGGTACAAGAACACTGAAGCTTTCTTT. It specifies CSAGGYKNTEAFF.

This clonotype was recorded at least ten times. As DNA, the CDR3 is TGCGCCAGCAGCCTACGGACAGGGGACTACAATGAGCAGTTCTTC. Translation: CASSLRTGDYNEQFF. This rearrangement joins TRBV5-1 to TRBJ2-1, with 9 nucleotides matching TRBD1. V gave up 4 bases and J gave up 3 bases; unmatched junction bases: 5. Germline lookup yields CDR1 SGHRS and CDR2 YFSETQ. The CDR3 length is 15 residues.

This clonotype was detected ten times or more. This rearrangement joins TRBV7-9 to TRBJ2-3, with D unclear. Trimming pared 1 base from V and 6 bases from J, leaving 23 bases between. Per germline, CDR1 SEHNR and CDR2 FQNEAQ (reference sequence). The CDR3 runs to 18 residues. CDR3 region: CASSLGVPGDDVGDTQYF. CDR3 bases: TGTGCCAGCAGCTTAGGGGTCCCCGGAGACGATGTAGGCGATACGCAGTATTTT.

This clonotype was observed many times. V is TRBV5-1 and J is TRBJ2-1, with 9 bases lining up with TRBD2. Germline CDR1 is SGHRS and CDR2 is YFSETQ. Trimming removed 4 bases from V and 2 bases from J; junction bases left unmatched: 4. The CDR3 consists of 15 residues. The CDR3 here is CASSKLAGPYNEQFF. The CDR3 DNA follows: TGCGCCAGCAGCAAGCTAGCGGGGCCCTACAATGAGCAGTTCTTC.

Many counts were recorded for this clonotype. CDR3 nucleotides: TGTGCCAGCTCACCTCCAGATAACACTGAAGCTTTCTTT. Residues: CASSPPDNTEAFF. V usage is TRBV18 and J usage is TRBJ1-1; no definite D call. Germline assignment: CDR1 KGHSH and CDR2 LQKENI. CDR3 length: 13 residues. V was shortened by 3 bases and J by 2 bases, with 7 bases between the two germline ends.

On this clonotype itself: Just one base apart from a much larger clone, this may be a read error. CDR3 protein: CASSRLRITNEKLFF. Here the CDR3 DNA reads TGTGCCAGCAGCCGATTACGGATAACGAATGAAAAACTGTTTTTT. The rearrangement links TRBV7-8 to TRBJ1-4; no definite D call. Germline lookup yields CDR1 SGHVS and CDR2 FQNEAQ. The V end lost 5 bases, the J end lost 5 bases, and 15 bases lay between the germline ends. The CDR3 loop spans 15 amino acids. The whole variable domain, filled in from reference TRBV7-8 and TRBJ1-4, reads GAGVSQSPRYKVAKRGQDVALRCDPISGHVSLFWYQQALGQGPEFLTYFQNEAQLDKSGLPSDRFFAERPEGSVSTLKIQRTQQEDSAVYLCASSRLRITNEKLFFGSGTQLSVL.

This clonotype showed up many times. The V gene is TRBV20-1, the J gene TRBJ2-1; TRBD2 agrees at 7 bases. The CDR3 totals 18 residues. Germline V lookup: CDR1 DFQATT, CDR2 SNEGSKA (reference sequence). V lost 3 bases and J lost 1; bases outside the gene matches: 15. The CDR3 DNA reads TGCAGTGCTAGCGCCAGGCGGGGGTTGGCGATGTCCTACAATGAGCAGTTCTTC. This translates into CSASARRGLAMSYNEQFF.

This clonotype appeared a few times. Mismatch with germline at one junction end may stem from a read error. The chain couples TRBV24-1 to TRBJ1-6; possibly TRBD1 for D (5 bases). CDR1 and CDR2 (germline): KGHDR, SFDVKD. The length of the CDR3 is 17 residues. The DNA for the CDR3 is TGTGCCACCAGTGACCCTTGGTCCGGGACGGCCAATTCACCCCTCAACTTT. It codes for CATSDPWSGTANSPLNF.

This clonotype was detected ten times or more. V usage is TRBV20-1 and J usage is TRBJ2-1; 13 nucleotides agree with TRBD2. The germline gives CDR1 DFQATT, CDR2 SNEGSKA (reference sequence). The J segment lost 7 bases and the V segment lost 3 bases, leaving 9 bases of the junction unmatched. This CDR3 has 16 amino acids. The CDR3 nucleotides are TGCAGTGCTAGCGACACTAGCGGGGGGGCTTGGAATGAGCAGTTCTTC. Amino acids: CSASDTSGGAWNEQFF.

This clonotype has at least ten counts. The V and J genes are TRBV5-1 and TRBJ2-1, with no clear D. The germline gives CDR1 SGHRS, CDR2 YFSETQ. CDR3 length: 13 amino acids. V was clipped by 3 bases and J by 4 bases, with 8 bases between them. CDR3 region: CASSYVAYNEQFF. The CDR3 DNA is TGCGCCAGCAGCTATGTAGCATACAATGAGCAGTTCTTC. Variable domain in full (rest from reference TRBV5-1 and TRBJ2-1): KAGVTQTPRYLIKTRGQQVTLSCSPISGHRSVSWYQQTPGQGLQFLFEYFSETQRNKGNFPGRFSGRQFSNSRSEMNVSTLELGDSALYLCASSYVAYNEQFFGPGTRLTVL.

This clonotype was counted between two and nine times. This chain uses TRBV5-4 with TRBJ1-1, with TRBD1 matching 10 bases. The CDR3 is 15 amino acids. Germline trimming cut 4 bases from V and 3 bases from J; bases unmatched to any gene: 6. Germline V gene data show CDR1 as SGHNT and CDR2 as YYREEE (reference sequence). CDR3 DNA: TGTGCCAGCAGCAGAGGGGACAGGGGTTACACTGAAGCTTTCTTT. Its translation is CASSRGDRGYTEAFF.

This clonotype was counted many times. The rearrangement uses TRBV20-1 and TRBJ2-5; 8 nucleotides line up with TRBD1. The CDR3 spans 19 residues. Germline CDR1 reads DFQATT; CDR2 reads SNEGSKA (reference sequence). Trimming took 0 bases from V and 2 from J; bases not matched to a gene: 17. The CDR3 DNA follows: TGCAGTGCTAGAGATCCAATTTACCGAAGACAGGGGAATCAAGAGACCCAGTACTTC. Translated: CSARDPIYRRQGNQETQYF.

This clonotype was counted at least ten times. The CDR3 reads CASSQDRTSGGLGDTQYF. For the CDR3, the DNA is TGCGCCAGCAGCCAAGATCGAACTAGCGGGGGGTTAGGAGATACGCAGTATTTT. The rearrangement joins TRBV4-3 to TRBJ2-3, with 12 nucleotides matching TRBD2. The CDR3 runs to 18 residues. From germline, CDR1 is LGHNA and CDR2 YSLEER. Trimming cost V 0 bases and J 5 bases; bases outside gene matches: 9.